The T cell receptor (beta chain) described here comes from a study of neurological immune-mediated disorders. The unsorted libraries were prepared from 2 million PBMCs (stored at -80 C). Study results and caveats: TCR clonal expansion peaked in HTLV-1-associated myelopathy patients and was lowest in multiple sclerosis patients.

This clonotype was recorded many times. The antigen remains undetermined. The V gene end was trimmed by 2 bases and the J gene end by 9 bases; junction bases not matched to a gene: 9. CDR1 and CDR2 (germline): DFQATT, SNEGSKA (reference sequence). The CDR3 has 16 amino acids. Synthesis of cDNA was accomplished via 5'RACE employing 10-nucleotide random UMIs. MiXCR, applied by TCRdb to the 5' RACE reads, yields one record per CDR3 protein. The sample has under 80,000 distinct CDR3 sequences; 4% to 5.5% are singletons. The sequencing sample was made of PBMCs. The receptor comes from a woman in her forties or fifties with multiple sclerosis. The V call is TRBV20-1, the J call TRBJ2-4, with 14 bases identical to TRBD2. CDR3: CSARSRTSGGRGIQYF. The CDR3, as DNA: TGCAGTGCTAGATCCCGGACTAGCGGGGGGCGCGGCATTCAGTACTTC.